The 28 T cell receptor beta chains given below trace back to one sample, sequenced in a study of Ad26.COV2.S vaccination and SARS-CoV-2 variants. Indicated treatment: some 20 received Ad26.COV2.S at low or high dose, single or two shots; roughly 5 received placebo; per-sample allocation not given. Following the first vaccine or placebo injection, samples were taken on day 63. Produced via immunoSEQ multiplex PCR; TCRdb's table is partial and in-frame only. This repertoire shows 400,000 to 500,000 clones, roughly 89% found once; its top ten account for about 2.5%. Sequencing used peripheral blood, obtained in a trial of Ad26.COV2.S vaccine versus placebo. The receptors were gathered from a person between 18 and 65 years old who received the Ad26.COV2.S COVID-19 vaccine or a placebo.

V is TRBV5-4 and J is TRBJ1-2; D gene ambiguous. V lost 0 bases to trimming and J lost 8 bases, with 14 bases between them. The germline CDR1 and CDR2 sequences are SGHNT and YYREEE (reference sequence). The CDR3 is 14 amino acids. CDR3 sequence: CASSLAVGPAGYTF. In DNA form, the CDR3 reads TGTGCCAGCAGCTTGGCCGTAGGGCCGGCCGGCTACACCTTC. Combining the CDR3 with reference TRBV5-4 and TRBJ1-2 gives the whole variable domain ETGVTQSPTHLIKTRGQQVTLRCSSQSGHNTVSWYQQALGQGPQFIFQYYREEENGRGNFPPRFSGLQFPNYSSELNVNALELDDSALYLCASSLAVGPAGYTFGSGTRLTVV.

The chain has TRBV6-5 and TRBJ1-5; D is possibly TRBD1 (5 bases). CDR3 length equals 14 residues. V lost 7 bases and J 5 bases, leaving 15 bases between the germline ends. The germline gives CDR1 MNHEY, CDR2 SVGAGI. The CDR3 spells CASTGAGGYQPQHF. CDR3 in DNA: TGTGCCAGCACCGGGGCGGGAGGGTATCAGCCCCAGCATTTT.

The V gene is TRBV21-1, the J gene TRBJ1-1; TRBD1, as called in the table, went unchecked against the DNA. TRBV21-1 is an annotated pseudogene. The CDR3 consists of 18 residues. CDR3 nucleotides: TGTGCCAGCAGCAAAGTGCCCGACAGGGAAGGGCAGAACACTGAAGCTTTCTTT. Protein sequence: CASSKVPDREGQNTEAFF.

This chain connects TRBV15 to TRBJ2-1, with D possibly being TRBD2 (5 bases). CDR3 length: 13 residues. Trimming left V 5 bases short and J 10 bases short, with 15 bases between. Germline CDR1 reads LNHNV; CDR2 reads YYDKDF (reference sequence). The CDR3: CATSPRRGGEQFF. DNA for the CDR3: TGTGCCACCAGCCCCCGGCGAGGAGGAGAGCAGTTCTTC.

V gene TRBV7-2 combines with J gene TRBJ1-1; a possible D gene is TRBD1 (5 bases). This CDR3 comprises 14 residues. Germline V gene sequence: CDR1 SGHTA, CDR2 FQGNSA. The germline V and J ends were trimmed by 3 bases and 3 bases, with 11 bases remaining between them. The CDR3 DNA reads as TGTGCCAGCAGCTTGGGAGGGGTGGACACTGAAGCTTTCTTT. Translation gives CASSLGGVDTEAFF.

V gene TRBV5-1 combines with J gene TRBJ2-6; weak D call: TRBD1 (5 bases). From germline, CDR1 is SGHRS and CDR2 YFSETQ. The length of the CDR3 is 16 residues. Trimming left V 6 bases short and J 0 bases short, with 13 bases between. For the CDR3, the DNA is TGCGCCAGCATCCAGGGCGAATACTCTGGGGCCAACGTCCTGACTTTC. Translating gives CASIQGEYSGANVLTF.

A word on this clone: One junction end disagrees with the germline gene, perhaps due to a read error. J is TRBJ2-7 and V is TRBV7-9, with TRBD2 as a possible D gene (5 bases). CDR1 and CDR2 (germline): SEHNR, FQNEAQ (reference sequence). The CDR3 is made up of 13 amino acids. The CDR3 region has the DNA TGTGCCAGCAGCTTAGATGACGGGGAAAGAGTCGTCTTC. This sequence encodes CASSLDDGERVVF.

In its sample, this clone was seen once. The rearrangement joins TRBV7-8 to TRBJ2-7; TRBD2 agrees at 8 bases. After removal of 5 bases from V and 3 bases from J, the junction contained 6 bases not matched to a gene. The CDR3 sequence is 14 residues long. Germline-derived CDR1 and CDR2 are SGHVS and FQNEAQ. The CDR3 nucleotides are TGTGCCAGCAGCCTTACTAGCGGATACTACGAGCAGTACGTC. It specifies CASSLTSGYYEQYV.

This sequence joins TRBV6-5 and TRBJ1-5, with TRBD1 as a possible D gene (5 bases). CDR3 size: 15 residues. Germline values: CDR1 MNHEY, CDR2 SVGAGI. Trimming stripped 5 bases from V and 4 bases from J, with 15 bases between. CDR3 loop: CASSIVRGTNQPQHF. The CDR3 DNA reads as TGTGCCAGCAGTATTGTGCGGGGCACGAATCAGCCCCAGCATTTT.

This chain uses TRBV9 with TRBJ1-1, with TRBD1 matching 7 bases. The CDR3 loop spans 17 amino acids. The V gene's germline CDR1 is SGDLS and CDR2 YYNGEE. J gave up 4 bases and V 0 bases, and 12 bases lay outside the gene matches. In DNA, the CDR3 is TGTGCCAGCAGCGTAGCTACTATTGGACAGGAGAGCACTGAAGCTTTCTTT. The encoded protein is CASSVATIGQESTEAFF.

The V and J genes are TRBV28 and TRBJ1-2, with D possibly being TRBD1 (5 bases). The V end was cut by 7 bases, the J end by 0 bases, with 9 bases between. CDR1 MDHEN and CDR2 SYDVKM come from the germline V gene. The CDR3 extends over 13 amino acids. CDR3 sequence (DNA): TGTGCCAGCAATGACAGATCTAACTATGGCTACACCTTC. This gives the protein CASNDRSNYGYTF.

The J gene is TRBJ1-3, the V gene TRBV5-1, with D tentatively TRBD1 (6 bases). Germline V gives CDR1 SGHRS, CDR2 YFSETQ. This CDR3 is built from 15 residues. Trimming cost V 6 bases and J 1 base, with 14 bases left between them. The CDR3 DNA reads as TGCGCCAGCACCCCGACAGGTTCTTCTGGAAACACCATATATTTT. Its protein product is CASTPTGSSGNTIYF.

The chain combines TRBV4-2 with TRBJ2-5; 11 nucleotides align to TRBD2. The CDR3 sequence is 16 residues long. V lost 4 bases, J lost 4 bases, and 8 bases stayed unmatched. CDR1 is LGHNA, CDR2 YNFKEQ, per germline. CDR3 amino acids: CASSPGRLAGSETQYF. CDR3 coding DNA: TGTGCCAGCAGCCCCGGTCGACTAGCGGGGTCAGAGACCCAGTACTTC.

On this clone: Other DNA sequences in the sample encode the same CDR3. The CDR3: CASSLLDRQETQYF. DNA of the CDR3: TGTGCCAGCAGCTTATTAGACAGGCAAGAGACCCAGTACTTC. V gene TRBV7-2 combines with J gene TRBJ2-5, with D maybe TRBD1 (6 bases). CDR1 SGHTA and CDR2 FQGNSA come from the germline V gene. The CDR3 spans 14 residues. V lost 2 bases to trimming and J lost 2 bases, with 9 bases between them.

V and J are TRBV7-8 and TRBJ2-1; 7 bases are shared with TRBD1. CDR1 is SGHVS and CDR2 is FQNEAQ in the germline V gene. The junction had 15 bases not matched to a gene; V was cut back by 1 base and J by 9 bases. This CDR3 spans 17 amino acids. CDR3 nucleotide sequence: TGTGCCAGCAGCTTAGTTCCCGACAGGGACGATCGTGGTGAGCAGTTCTTC. Translation gives CASSLVPDRDDRGEQFF. The entire variable domain, with the rest obtained from reference TRBV7-8 and TRBJ2-1, is as follows: GAGVSQSPRYKVAKRGQDVALRCDPISGHVSLFWYQQALGQGPEFLTYFQNEAQLDKSGLPSDRFFAERPEGSVSTLKIQRTQQEDSAVYLCASSLVPDRDDRGEQFFGPGTRLTVL.

The CDR3 nucleotides read TGCGCCAGCAGCCAAGGGTACGCGAACACTGAAGCTTTCTTT. Protein sequence: CASSQGYANTEAFF. V gene TRBV4-1 combines with J gene TRBJ1-1, with no clear D. V gave up 1 base and J gave up 1 base, with 7 bases separating them. Germline CDR1 MGHRA, CDR2 YSYEKL. This CDR3 contains 14 residues.

The chain combines TRBV9 with TRBJ1-2, with D possibly TRBD1 on 6 matching bases. Trimming stripped 4 bases from V and 3 bases from J, with 19 bases between. The CDR3 has 16 residues. CDR1 and CDR2 from the germline V gene are SGDLS and YYNGEE. The CDR3 sequence is CASSPWGQVTDYGYTF. DNA for the CDR3: TGTGCCAGCAGCCCCTGGGGGCAGGTAACCGACTATGGCTACACCTTC. Supplemented by reference TRBV9 and TRBJ1-2, the full variable domain reads DSGVTQTPKHLITATGQRVTLRCSPRSGDLSVYWYQQSLDQGLQFLIQYYNGEERAKGNILERFSAQQFPDLHSELNLSSLELGDSALYFCASSPWGQVTDYGYTFGSGTRLTVV.

This clone was counted a single time. This chain joins TRBV5-6 and TRBJ1-3, with TRBD1 as a possible D gene (5 bases). The CDR3 is 16 residues long. Trimming took 0 bases from V and 0 from J, leaving 10 bases between them. Per the germline V gene, CDR1 is SGHDT and CDR2 is YYEEEE. CDR3 DNA sequence: TGTGCCAGCAGCTTGGTGGGGCCAGGCTCTGGAAACACCATATATTTT. Translation gives CASSLVGPGSGNTIYF.

The V call is TRBV30, the J call TRBJ1-4; D unresolved. V lost 1 base to trimming and J lost 8 bases, with 11 bases between them. CDR3 length: 13 residues. The germline V gene has CDR1 GTSNPN and CDR2 SVGIG (reference sequence). The CDR3 DNA reads as TGTGCCTGGAGTGACGGGAATATGGAAAAACTGTTTTTT. Translated: CAWSDGNMEKLFF.

The V and J genes are TRBV11-1 and TRBJ1-2; no clear D gene. V lost 5 bases and J 8 bases, leaving 15 bases between the germline ends. The germline V gene has CDR1 SGHAT and CDR2 FQDESV (reference sequence). The CDR3 sequence is 13 residues long. CDR3 sequence reads: CASSAIRGWGYTF. The DNA of the CDR3 is TGTGCCAGCAGCGCGATTCGCGGTTGGGGCTACACCTTC.

J is TRBJ2-1 and V is TRBV10-3, with TRBD1 matching over 11 bases. CDR3 length equals 15 residues. Trimming removed 7 bases from V and 4 bases from J; junction bases left unmatched: 6. The germline V gene encodes CDR1 ENHRY and CDR2 SYGVKD. The CDR3 bases are TGTGCCATCAACCACCGGGACAGGGGGTACAATGAGCAGTTCTTC. The encoded protein is CAINHRDRGYNEQFF.

This chain connects TRBV6-5 to TRBJ2-2, with D unclear. Germline CDR1 and CDR2: MNHEY and SVGAGI. The CDR3 contains 13 residues. V dropped 8 bases and J dropped 2 bases, with 9 bases sitting between them. CDR3 residues: CASEMDNTGELFF. The CDR3 DNA sequence: TGTGCCAGCGAGATGGATAACACCGGGGAGCTGTTTTTT.

V usage is TRBV24-1 and J usage is TRBJ1-1; D is uncertain. Germline V gene data show CDR1 as KGHDR and CDR2 as SFDVKD. CDR3 length equals 12 residues. V lost 3 bases, J lost 11 bases, and 12 bases lay in between. This CDR3 is CATSDPRAKAFF. Written as DNA, the CDR3 is TGTGCCACCAGTGATCCCCGGGCAAAGGCTTTCTTT.

V gene TRBV5-5 combines with J gene TRBJ2-6, with TRBD1 identical over 10 bases. The CDR3 sequence is 18 residues long. The trim removed 1 base at V and 4 bases at J, leaving 8 bases unmatched. CDR1 and CDR2 (germline): SGHKS, YYEKEE (reference sequence). The CDR3 DNA sequence: TGTGCCAGCAGCTTGCCGATGGGACAGGGGTACGGGGCCAACGTCCTGACTTTC. This encodes CASSLPMGQGYGANVLTF.

This clone occurred a few times. The chain links TRBV7-9 to TRBJ1-5, with unresolved D. The V gene's germline CDR1 is SEHNR and CDR2 FQNEAQ (reference sequence). The ends were cut back, 1 base at V and 5 bases at J, with 6 bases in the middle. The CDR3 has 13 residues. The CDR3 DNA reads TGTGCCAGCAGCTTAGAAGATCATCAGCCCCAGCATTTT. Its protein product is CASSLEDHQPQHF.

The V call is TRBV2, the J call TRBJ1-1; D not certain. The V gene's germline CDR1 is SNHLY and CDR2 FYNNEI. This CDR3 is built from 12 residues. Trimming removed 4 bases from V and 5 bases from J, with 8 bases in between. This chain's CDR3 is CASSGSETEAFF. The CDR3 DNA is TGTGCCAGCAGTGGATCAGAGACTGAAGCTTTCTTT.

The genes are TRBV5-4 and TRBJ1-2; D perhaps matches TRBD1 (5 bases). V shed 5 bases and J shed 4 bases, with 12 bases lying between them. Germline V gene data show CDR1 as SGHNT and CDR2 as YYREEE (reference sequence). This CDR3 contains 13 residues. The CDR3 is CASSRDVSYGYTF. CDR3 bases: TGTGCCAGCAGTCGGGACGTCTCCTATGGCTACACCTTC.

The rearrangement joins TRBV20-1 to TRBJ1-2, with TRBD1 matching 8 bases. Germline V lookup: CDR1 DFQATT, CDR2 SNEGSKA (reference sequence). The junction had 8 bases not matched to a gene; V was cut back by 3 bases and J by 2 bases. The CDR3 contains 15 residues. DNA of the CDR3: TGCAGTGCTAGTGGACAGGGCCTGCGGAACTATGGCTACACCTTC. Translated, it gives CSASGQGLRNYGYTF.